Each of the 28 T cell receptor beta chains below was sequenced from the same sample in a study of human T cells and chemical hapten exposure. Time point here: pre-sensitization, week 0. Treatment defined: therapeutic diphenylcyclopropenone sensitization with weekly scalp DPC. Unseparated into fractions, whole blood served as the source from which total RNA was extracted. TCRdb independently ran MiXCR on the RACE reads; one entry per CDR3 protein. The table includes some 49,000 distinct CDR3 sequences, 9.5% to 10% detected once. The input for sequencing was whole blood, taken in connection with sensitization to the hapten diphenylcyclopropenone (DPC). These TCRs come from a woman in her 30s with alopecia areata. Some clones in this sample may be carry-over from other donors' samples.

This clonotype was found a few times. The rearrangement uses TRBV4-2 and TRBJ2-3; the D gene is possibly TRBD1 (5 bases). V was clipped by 1 base and J by 0 bases, with 11 bases between them. CDR3 length equals 16 residues. In germline, CDR1 is LGHNA, CDR2 YNFKEQ. The CDR3 DNA sequence: TGTGCCAGCAGCCAAGTTGGGGCAGGGAGCACAGATACGCAGTATTTT. It yields the protein CASSQVGAGSTDTQYF.

This clonotype occurred many times. This chain uses TRBV27 with TRBJ2-2; D gene uncertain. The germline gives CDR1 MNHEY, CDR2 SMNVEV (reference sequence). Trimming cost V 5 bases and J 0 bases, with 7 bases left between them. This CDR3 comprises 14 residues. CDR3 sequence (DNA): TGTGCCAGCAGTCACTCCTCGAACACCGGGGAGCTGTTTTTT. As protein: CASSHSSNTGELFF.

This chain joins TRBV12-3 or TRBV12-4 and TRBJ2-3; D ambiguous. V was clipped by 5 bases and J by 4 bases, with 7 bases between them. This CDR3 region has 12 residues. This CDR3 reads CASSDLSDTQYF. Written as DNA, the CDR3 is TGTGCCAGCAGTGACTTATCAGATACGCAGTATTTT.

The chain recombines TRBV6-2 or TRBV6-3 with TRBJ2-1, with TRBD2 matching 10 bases. Unmatched junction bases numbered 3, after V lost 4 bases and J lost 12 bases. This CDR3 has 12 amino acids. The V gene's germline CDR1 is MNHEY and CDR2 SVGEGT. CDR3 sequence reads: CASSFLAGVQFF. CDR3 sequence (DNA): TGTGCCAGCAGTTTCCTAGCGGGAGTGCAGTTCTTC.

This clonotype was seen more than once but under ten times. Here the CDR3 DNA reads TGTGCCAGCAGTTTATCCGGGCCTCCTTACGAGCAGTACTTC. Its protein is CASSLSGPPYEQYF. This chain links TRBV7-9 with TRBJ2-7; D gene unclear. The germline gives CDR1 SEHNR, CDR2 FQNEAQ (reference sequence). Trimming left V 6 bases short and J 4 bases short, with 16 bases between. The CDR3 extends over 14 amino acids.

This clonotype was seen many times. V usage is TRBV6-6 and J usage is TRBJ1-3, with 9 bases identical to TRBD1. Germline CDR1 and CDR2: MNHNY and SVGAGI (reference sequence). V was clipped by 6 bases and J by 4 bases; unmatched bases: 4. The CDR3 runs to 14 residues. The CDR3 reads CASSRTGAGNTIYF. The CDR3 DNA reads TGTGCCAGCAGCCGGACAGGGGCAGGAAACACCATATATTTT.

The rearrangement uses TRBV7-2 and TRBJ2-3; D could derive from TRBD1 or TRBD2 (6 bases each). V lost 3 bases and J 4 bases, leaving 11 bases between the germline ends. In germline, CDR1 is SGHTA, CDR2 FQGNSA. The CDR3 is 14 amino acids. CDR3 sequence (DNA): TGTGCCAGCAGCTTGGGGGGCCAATCAGATACGCAGTATTTT. It yields the protein CASSLGGQSDTQYF.

This clonotype was seen only a few times. The V gene is TRBV20-1, the J gene TRBJ1-1; D might be TRBD1 (5 bases). With 3 bases removed from V and 4 bases from J, the gap between germline ends came to 12 bases. Germline V gives CDR1 DFQATT, CDR2 SNEGSKA (reference sequence). This CDR3 has 13 amino acids. CDR3 amino acids: CSARDQGPTEAFF. The CDR3 DNA follows: TGCAGTGCTAGGGACCAGGGCCCCACTGAAGCTTTCTTT.

The chain combines TRBV29-1 with TRBJ1-2; D may be TRBD1 (6 bases). This CDR3 has 11 amino acids. Between the trimmed V and J ends, which lost 3 bases and 8 bases, there was a span of 10 bases. Germline V CDR1 and CDR2: SQVTM, ANQGSEA. The CDR3 nucleotides are TGCAGCGTTGATGGGGGCCGAGGCTACACCTTC. The encoded protein is CSVDGGRGYTF.

This chain links TRBV12-3 or TRBV12-4 with TRBJ1-5; TRBD1 matches at 12 bases. This CDR3 region has 16 residues. J was trimmed by 5 bases and V by 1 base; bases with no gene match: 3. The CDR3 loop reads CASSLGDRGRDQPQHF. The CDR3 nucleotides are TGTGCCAGCAGTTTAGGGGACAGGGGGCGCGATCAGCCCCAGCATTTT.

In this sample, this clonotype turned up a few times. The chain carries TRBV12-3 or TRBV12-4 and TRBJ2-1; 10 bases line up with TRBD1. The CDR3 contains 14 residues. Trimming took 3 bases from V and 9 from J; bases not matched to a gene: 5. Written as DNA, the CDR3 is TGTGCCAGCAGTTTGGGGACAGGGGCTAGTGAGCAGTTCTTC. Residues: CASSLGTGASEQFF.

This clonotype was seen ten or more times. This chain links TRBV27 with TRBJ1-5, with TRBD1 matching over 9 bases. The germline gives CDR1 MNHEY, CDR2 SMNVEV (reference sequence). CDR3 length: 13 amino acids. Trimming at V came to 5 bases and at J to 7 bases, leaving 3 bases not matched to a gene. CDR3 nucleotide sequence: TGTGCCAGCAGTACAGGGGGCTTCCAGCCCCAGCATTTT. Translation gives CASSTGGFQPQHF.

This clonotype has more than one count but fewer than ten. V is TRBV6-2 or TRBV6-3 and J is TRBJ2-3; D remains unclear. The germline V and J ends were trimmed by 0 bases and 2 bases, with 12 bases remaining between them. The CDR3 is 16 amino acids. Germline loops: CDR1 MNHEY, CDR2 SVGEGT. CDR3 coding DNA: TGTGCCAGCAGTTACTCGCGGCGACTCAACACAGATACGCAGTATTTT. Residues: CASSYSRRLNTDTQYF.

This clonotype was detected many times. J is TRBJ1-4 and V is TRBV14; D is uncertain. The CDR3 runs 13 residues. CDR1 and CDR2 from the germline V gene are SGHDN and FVKESK. V lost 4 bases and J 5 bases, leaving 8 bases between the germline ends. DNA of the CDR3: TGTGCCAGCAGCCCCCGGAACAATGAAAAACTGTTTTTT. Translation: CASSPRNNEKLFF.

A few counts support this clonotype. CDR3 in amino acids: CASSLRQGGQETQYF. The CDR3, as DNA: TGTGCCAGCAGTTTAAGGCAGGGGGGCCAAGAGACCCAGTACTTC. This chain uses TRBV28 with TRBJ2-5; TRBD1 is a possible D gene (7 bases). The V end was cut by 2 bases, the J end by 1 base, with 11 bases between. Germline CDR1 and CDR2: MDHEN and SYDVKM. The CDR3 is made up of 15 amino acids.

This clonotype was observed a few times. The chain uses TRBV6-1 and TRBJ1-5; 9 nucleotides align to TRBD1. This CDR3 region has 15 residues. The germline V gene encodes CDR1 MNHNS and CDR2 SASEGT. The ends lost 0 bases at V and 9 bases at J; junction bases unmatched: 6. This CDR3 reads CASSEAGQGARPQHF. Here the CDR3 DNA reads TGTGCCAGCAGTGAAGCGGGACAGGGCGCTCGGCCCCAGCATTTT.

This clonotype has a count of ten or more. The chain employs TRBV9 and TRBJ2-5; TRBD1 matches at 10 bases. CDR3 length: 15 amino acids. Unmatched junction bases numbered 6, after V lost 3 bases and J lost 4 bases. Germline CDR1 reads SGDLS; CDR2 reads YYNGEE. This chain's CDR3 is CASSAGQGGTETQYF. The CDR3 DNA reads as TGTGCCAGCAGCGCAGGACAGGGGGGAACAGAGACCCAGTACTTC.

This clonotype has a count of ten or more. The chain links TRBV10-3 to TRBJ2-3; the D is unclear. This CDR3 region has 15 residues. V dropped 4 bases and J dropped 0 bases, with 11 bases sitting between them. The V gene's germline CDR1 is ENHRY and CDR2 SYGVKD. The CDR3 DNA reads TGTGCCATCAGTGGCCGGGCCGTAAGCACAGATACGCAGTATTTT. Translation: CAISGRAVSTDTQYF.

J is TRBJ1-2 and V is TRBV28; D may be TRBD1 (6 bases). The germline V gene encodes CDR1 MDHEN and CDR2 SYDVKM. V lost 3 bases to trimming and J lost 4 bases, with 15 bases between them. This CDR3 is 15 amino acids long. The CDR3 loop reads CASSLNGGPGYGYTF. CDR3 bases: TGTGCCAGCAGTTTGAACGGGGGGCCGGGCTATGGCTACACCTTC.

There are a few counts of this clonotype. CDR3 DNA sequence: TGTGCCAGCAGCCAAGAAGGGGATATCTACGAGCAGTACTTC. This sequence encodes CASSQEGDIYEQYF. V gene TRBV14 combines with J gene TRBJ2-7, with D maybe TRBD1 (5 bases). The CDR3 spans 14 residues. Trimming left V 0 bases short and J 3 bases short, with 9 bases between. Germline V gives CDR1 SGHDN, CDR2 FVKESK.

This clonotype occurred many times. The CDR3 nucleotides are TGTGCCAGCAGTGGGCGAGCGTCGTCGGATACGCAGTATTTT. Translation gives CASSGRASSDTQYF. J is TRBJ2-3 and V is TRBV5-4; no clear D. CDR1 is SGHNT and CDR2 is YYREEE in the germline V gene (reference sequence). There are 14 residues in the CDR3. V was cut by 5 bases and J by 6 bases, with 16 bases left in between. Combining the CDR3 with reference TRBV5-4 and TRBJ2-3 gives the whole variable domain ETGVTQSPTHLIKTRGQQVTLRCSSQSGHNTVSWYQQALGQGPQFIFQYYREEENGRGNFPPRFSGLQFPNYSSELNVNALELDDSALYLCASSGRASSDTQYFGPGTRLTVL.

V usage is TRBV9 and J usage is TRBJ2-1; 11 bases are shared with TRBD2. The CDR3 totals 14 residues. Germline V gives CDR1 SGDLS, CDR2 YYNGEE. V lost 4 bases, J lost 3 bases, and 0 bases stayed unmatched. CDR3 in amino acids: CASSTSGGYNEQFF. CDR3 bases: TGTGCCAGCAGCACTAGCGGGGGCTACAATGAGCAGTTCTTC.

The chain has TRBV12-3 or TRBV12-4 and TRBJ2-5, with D perhaps matching TRBD2 (5 bases). V lost 8 bases and J lost 7, with 14 bases in between. The length of the CDR3 is 12 residues. The CDR3: CASLGRAGTQYF. CDR3 nucleotide sequence: TGTGCCAGCCTGGGTCGTGCGGGGACCCAGTACTTC.

This clonotype was detected a few times. CDR3 in DNA: TGTGCCAGCAGGCCCATGAAGGGACTAGGTTTAAATGAGCAGTTCTTC. This encodes CASRPMKGLGLNEQFF. V usage is TRBV28 and J usage is TRBJ2-1, with 8 positions matching TRBD2. The germline V gene encodes CDR1 MDHEN and CDR2 SYDVKM. Trimming cost V 6 bases and J 7 bases; bases outside gene matches: 14. This CDR3 spans 16 amino acids.

This clonotype was counted a few times. The chain employs TRBV2 and TRBJ2-5; a weak D match, TRBD2 (7 bases). The CDR3 covers 18 residues. Germline V gives CDR1 SNHLY, CDR2 FYNNEI. Between the trimmed V and J ends, which lost 1 base and 6 bases, there was a span of 24 bases. The CDR3 spells CASSEEGRKRGALQTQYF. As DNA, the CDR3 is TGTGCCAGCAGTGAAGAGGGGAGGAAACGGGGGGCTCTTCAGACCCAGTACTTC. Based on the CDR3 plus reference TRBV2 and TRBJ2-5, the full variable domain is EPEVTQTPSHQVTQMGQEVILRCVPISNHLYFYWYRQILGQKVEFLVSFYNNEISEKSEIFDDQFSVERPDGSNFTLKIRSTKLEDSAMYFCASSEEGRKRGALQTQYFGPGTRLLVL.

This clonotype showed up just a few times. The J gene is TRBJ2-7, the V gene TRBV3-1; weak D call: TRBD2 (6 bases). The CDR3 extends over 17 amino acids. Germline V lookup: CDR1 LGHDT, CDR2 YNNKEL (reference sequence). Trimming removed 2 bases at V and 2 bases at J, with 19 bases between. CDR3 protein: CASSQKPGGLVTYEQYF. The DNA of the CDR3 is TGTGCCAGCAGCCAAAAACCCGGGGGACTGGTTACCTACGAGCAGTACTTC.

This clonotype was counted only a few times. The chain employs TRBV5-4 and TRBJ2-2; 11 positions match TRBD2. V gave up 4 bases and J gave up 4 bases; unmatched junction bases: 6. This CDR3 has 16 residues. Germline lookup yields CDR1 SGHNT and CDR2 YYREEE (reference sequence). The CDR3 sequence: CASSNLAGGLTGELFF. The DNA for the CDR3 is TGTGCCAGCAGCAACCTAGCGGGGGGTCTCACCGGGGAGCTGTTTTTT.

This clonotype has at least ten counts. The chain joins TRBV18 to TRBJ1-4; D gene uncertain. Trimming shortened V by 4 bases and J by 4 bases, and 13 bases separated the two germline ends. Germline CDR1 reads KGHSH; CDR2 reads LQKENI. This CDR3 has 15 amino acids. CDR3 amino acids: CASSREIWGNEKLFF. Written as DNA, the CDR3 is TGTGCCAGCTCACGGGAGATCTGGGGTAATGAAAAACTGTTTTTT.